This T cell receptor (beta chain) was observed in a study of technical replicates of blood from several donors. The repertoire was sequenced with immunoSEQ multiplex PCR; TCRdb's copy has only in-frame clones and lacks some. The sample has under 75,000 clones, approximately 94% seen once; the top ten hold 0.3% to 0.45%. CDR1 and CDR2 from the germline V gene are MDHEN and SYDVKM. The CDR3 spans 15 residues. V shed 2 bases and J 5 bases; nucleotides not matched to a gene: 6. The chain combines TRBV28 with TRBJ1-5; 7 nucleotides line up with TRBD1. Specimen: T cells isolated from PBMCs. This receptor was taken from a human donor in good health. CDR3 residues: CASSLPTGTYQPQHF. The CDR3, as DNA: TGTGCCAGCAGTTTACCGACAGGGACATATCAGCCCCAGCATTTT.